The sequence of this T cell receptor (beta chain) was determined in a study of metastatic and nonmetastatic thyroid tumors. V was trimmed by 0 bases and J by 1 base, leaving 9 bases between them. Germline CDR1 MNHEY, CDR2 SVGAGI. The CDR3 totals 15 residues. Using MiXCR, TCRdb reanalyzed the PCR reads. The data hold almost 9,500 clones, with 29% observed a single time. No patient had received any treatment before thyroid surgery. The sequenced sample consisted of tumor tissue. The origin of this receptor is a female donor with papillary thyroid cancer or a benign thyroid nodule (not recorded which). Some clones in this sample may be carry-over from other donors' samples. The V call is TRBV6-5, the J call TRBJ2-5; no clear D. The CDR3 DNA reads TGTGCCAGCAGTTACTCGTCCCCCGGCCAAGAGACCCAGTACTTC. Its protein product is CASSYSSPGQETQYF.